Below, 23 T cell receptor beta chains from the same sample are listed, as sequenced in a study of vaccination and CD4 T cells after COVID-19. Antigen specificity for these receptors is unknown. Once obtained from cultured CD4+ T cells, the DNA was sequenced using the Oncomine TCR Beta short-read assay. TCRdb independently ran MiXCR on the PCR reads; one entry per CDR3 protein. The table lists more than 10,000 distinct CDR3 sequences, around 78% of them singletons, with more than 7.5% in the top ten. As for treatment: roughly 10-day PBMC culture with coronavirus spike peptide pools or control peptides (ViraFEST assay). The sample comprised CD4+ T cells from blood, cultured in vitro. The receptors derive from a human donor who had recovered from COVID-19.

This CDR3 is CASSPDSTYEQYF. For the CDR3, the DNA is TGTGCCAGCAGCCCCGACTCTACCTACGAGCAGTACTTC. This chain uses TRBV7-9 with TRBJ2-7, with D uncertain. V was cut by 5 bases and J by 2 bases, with 10 bases left in between. The CDR3 consists of 13 residues. Germline V lookup: CDR1 SEHNR, CDR2 FQNEAQ (reference sequence).

This clonotype was observed once. The chain couples TRBV7-2 to TRBJ2-1, with TRBD2 matching 7 bases. This CDR3 is 14 amino acids long. V dropped 5 bases and J dropped 6; count of bases not matched to a gene: 7. Germline V gene sequence: CDR1 SGHTA, CDR2 FQGNSA. In DNA form, the CDR3 reads TGTGCCAGCAGCCGCGGGAGAGGGGTCAATGAGCAGTTCTTC. Its protein product is CASSRGRGVNEQFF.

In its sample, this clonotype was seen a few times. The genes are TRBV19 and TRBJ1-5, with no clear D. The germline CDR1 and CDR2 sequences are LNHDA and SQIVND (reference sequence). The CDR3 covers 12 residues. V was cut by 7 bases and J by 7 bases, with 11 bases left in between. Written as DNA, the CDR3 is TGTGCCAGTAAATCAGGTGTCCAGCCCCAGCATTTT. Translation gives CASKSGVQPQHF.

CDR3 bases: TGTGCCATCAGCTCGCAGGGCGGCAATCAGCCCCAGCATTTT. Translated: CAISSQGGNQPQHF. This chain uses TRBV10-3 with TRBJ1-5; perhaps TRBD1 as D (5 bases). CDR3 length: 14 residues. The germline V gene has CDR1 ENHRY and CDR2 SYGVKD. The germline V and J ends were trimmed by 6 bases and 2 bases, with 11 bases remaining between them.

This clonotype is classed as medium-sized (0.01 to 0.1%). The chain has TRBV19 and TRBJ2-1; D is tentatively TRBD1 or TRBD2 (5 bases each). V lost 3 bases to trimming and J lost 6 bases, with 12 bases between them. This CDR3 spans 14 amino acids. Germline values: CDR1 LNHDA, CDR2 SQIVND (reference sequence). CDR3 DNA: TGTGCCAGTAGTATCGTCGGGGCCGGCAATGAGCAGTTCTTC. It encodes CASSIVGAGNEQFF.

The chain employs TRBV5-1 and TRBJ1-5; a weak D match, TRBD1 (6 bases). The germline gives CDR1 SGHRS, CDR2 YFSETQ. There are 15 residues in the CDR3. With 0 bases removed from V and 1 base from J, the gap between germline ends came to 8 bases. The CDR3 spells CASSLGDTSNQPQHF. The CDR3 nucleotides read TGCGCCAGCAGCTTGGGGGACACCAGCAATCAGCCCCAGCATTTT. Full variable domain (rest looked up from reference TRBV5-1 and TRBJ1-5): KAGVTQTPRYLIKTRGQQVTLSCSPISGHRSVSWYQQTPGQGLQFLFEYFSETQRNKGNFPGRFSGRQFSNSRSEMNVSTLELGDSALYLCASSLGDTSNQPQHFGDGTRLSIL.

The V gene is TRBV7-2, the J gene TRBJ2-2; the match to TRBD1 covers 10 bases. CDR3 size: 17 residues. Per the germline V gene, CDR1 is SGHTA and CDR2 is FQGNSA. V dropped 3 bases and J dropped 5; count of bases not matched to a gene: 9. CDR3 region: CASSFTGTGARTGELFF. CDR3 DNA: TGTGCCAGCAGCTTTACCGGGACAGGGGCCCGAACCGGGGAGCTGTTTTTT. Complete variable domain (other parts from reference TRBV7-2 and TRBJ2-2): GAGVSQSPSNKVTEKGKDVELRCDPISGHTALYWYRQSLGQGLEFLIYFQGNSAPDKSGLPSDRFSAERTGGSVSTLTIQRTQQEDSAVYLCASSFTGTGARTGELFFGEGSRLTVL.

The rearrangement uses TRBV27 and TRBJ2-5; 7 bases are a match to TRBD1. This CDR3 has 15 residues. V shed 5 bases, J shed 1 base, and the junction held 7 bases outside the gene matches. Germline CDR1 MNHEY, CDR2 SMNVEV (reference sequence). CDR3 coding DNA: TGTGCCAGCAGTCCCCCGGGACAGCGCCAAGAGACCCAGTACTTC. Its protein product is CASSPPGQRQETQYF.

Here the CDR3 reads CASSPGTPETQYF. The CDR3 nucleotides read TGCGCCAGCAGCCCCGGGACTCCGGAGACCCAGTACTTC. J is TRBJ2-5 and V is TRBV5-1; D is possibly TRBD2 (6 bases). Per germline, CDR1 SGHRS and CDR2 YFSETQ. CDR3 size: 13 residues. Between the trimmed V and J ends, which lost 4 bases and 5 bases, there was a span of 12 bases.

The rearrangement links TRBV28 to TRBJ1-2, with D unresolved. Germline-derived CDR1 and CDR2 are MDHEN and SYDVKM. Deletions cut 1 base from V and 6 bases from J, with 12 bases between. The CDR3 length is 14 residues. The CDR3 DNA sequence: TGTGCCAGCAGTTTATTGGTGGGGAAAAATGGCTACACCTTC. This gives the protein CASSLLVGKNGYTF.

This CDR3 is CATSEGVEQYF. The CDR3 DNA is TGTGCCACCAGTGAGGGCGTCGAGCAGTACTTC. The V call is TRBV24-1, the J call TRBJ2-7; D call uncertain. This CDR3 region has 11 residues. CDR1 KGHDR and CDR2 SFDVKD come from the germline V gene. Trimming cost V 4 bases and J 6 bases, with 6 bases left between them.

The chain couples TRBV7-6 to TRBJ2-3; D tentatively reads TRBD1 or TRBD2 (5 bases each). CDR1 is SGHVS, CDR2 FNYEAQ, per germline. CDR3 length equals 14 residues. Trimming pared 3 bases from V and 3 bases from J, leaving 10 bases between. The chain's CDR3 is CASSFRGRTDTQYF. CDR3 DNA sequence: TGTGCCAGCAGCTTCCGGGGCCGAACAGATACGCAGTATTTT. Combining the CDR3 with reference TRBV7-6 and TRBJ2-3 gives the whole variable domain GAGVSQSPRYKVTKRGQDVALRCDPISGHVSLYWYRQALGQGPEFLTYFNYEAQQDKSGLPNDRFSAERPEGSISTLTIQRTEQRDSAMYRCASSFRGRTDTQYFGPGTRLTVL.

J is TRBJ1-2 and V is TRBV19; 9 bases are a match to TRBD1. The germline V gene encodes CDR1 LNHDA and CDR2 SQIVND (reference sequence). With 4 bases clipped from V and 4 bases from J, the junction kept 4 bases outside the gene matches. This CDR3 comprises 14 residues. CDR3 residues: CASSTDRGTYGYTF. Written as DNA, the CDR3 is TGTGCCAGTAGTACGGACAGGGGAACCTATGGCTACACCTTC.

This chain joins TRBV27 and TRBJ2-7, with D unresolved. In germline, CDR1 is MNHEY, CDR2 SMNVEV (reference sequence). Trimming stripped 2 bases from V and 2 bases from J, with 16 bases between. The CDR3 is made up of 16 amino acids. The CDR3 region is CASSLIVGSRTYEQYF. The CDR3 DNA follows: TGTGCCAGCAGTTTAATTGTGGGCTCTCGTACCTACGAGCAGTACTTC.

The J gene is TRBJ2-3, the V gene TRBV20-1; TRBD2 matches at 7 bases. The CDR3 runs to 15 residues. Per the germline V gene, CDR1 is DFQATT and CDR2 is SNEGSKA (reference sequence). J was trimmed by 3 bases and V by 5 bases; bases with no gene match: 11. DNA for the CDR3: TGCAGTGCTGGGGATCGGCGGGAGCGGACAGATACGCAGTATTTT. It translates to CSAGDRRERTDTQYF.

The chain couples TRBV24-1 to TRBJ2-5, with 12 nucleotides matching TRBD2. Looked up from germline, CDR1 is KGHDR and CDR2 is SFDVKD. The CDR3 runs to 17 residues. The J segment lost 5 bases and the V segment lost 2 bases, leaving 8 bases of the junction unmatched. CDR3 protein: CATSDSKLAGGGETQYF. The CDR3 DNA reads as TGTGCCACCAGTGATTCAAAACTAGCGGGAGGCGGCGAGACCCAGTACTTC.

The chain joins TRBV20-1 to TRBJ1-1, with D unclear. Germline-derived CDR1 and CDR2 are DFQATT and SNEGSKA (reference sequence). The V gene lost 0 bases and the J gene lost 3 bases, with 11 bases spanning the gap. The CDR3 is 14 amino acids. The DNA for the CDR3 is TGCAGTGCTAGAGACCCCAATAAGGACACTGAAGCTTTCTTT. This gives the protein CSARDPNKDTEAFF.

V is TRBV6-5 and J is TRBJ2-7; the D is unclear. Germline-derived CDR1 and CDR2 are MNHEY and SVGAGI. The CDR3 runs to 14 residues. V was cut by 4 bases and J by 0 bases, with 10 bases left in between. CDR3 nucleotides: TGTGCCAGCAGTTTGTTAGGGATCTCCTACGAGCAGTACTTC. The encoded protein is CASSLLGISYEQYF.

As DNA, the CDR3 is TGTGCCAGCAGCCCCGGAGATTACTACGAGCAGTACTTC. Its protein is CASSPGDYYEQYF. The chain employs TRBV7-9 and TRBJ2-7; D is unclear. Between the trimmed V and J ends, which lost 5 bases and 3 bases, there was a span of 11 bases. Per the germline V gene, CDR1 is SEHNR and CDR2 is FQNEAQ (reference sequence). The length of the CDR3 is 13 residues. The full variable domain, its missing parts supplied by reference TRBV7-9 and TRBJ2-7, is DTGVSQNPRHKITKRGQNVTFRCDPISEHNRLYWYRQTLGQGPEFLTYFQNEAQLEKSRLLSDRFSAERPKGSFSTLEIQRTEQGDSAMYLCASSPGDYYEQYFGPGTRLTVT.

The rearrangement links TRBV20-1 to TRBJ1-3; perhaps TRBD1 as D (5 bases). The CDR3 has 14 residues. Germline V gene sequence: CDR1 DFQATT, CDR2 SNEGSKA (reference sequence). V shed 6 bases and J shed 0 bases, with 12 bases lying between them. CDR3 DNA sequence: TGCAGTGCGAGGGACCCTCACTCTGGAAACACCATATATTTT. This encodes CSARDPHSGNTIYF.

The V call is TRBV6-2 or TRBV6-3, the J call TRBJ2-7; TRBD2 matches at 12 bases. The CDR3 covers 14 residues. Per germline, CDR1 MNHEY and CDR2 SVGEGT. V shed 6 bases, J shed 3 bases, and the junction held 3 bases outside the gene matches. The CDR3, as DNA: TGTGCCAGCAGCTCACTAGCGGGAGGCTACGAGCAGTACTTC. Its protein is CASSSLAGGYEQYF.

V gene TRBV20-1 combines with J gene TRBJ1-5, with TRBD1 as a possible D gene (5 bases). Trimming left V 5 bases short and J 9 bases short, with 20 bases between. There are 14 residues in the CDR3. Germline CDR1 DFQATT, CDR2 SNEGSKA (reference sequence). The CDR3 DNA reads TGCAGTGCTTGGACCCCGGACGGTAGGGGGCCCCAGCATTTT. Translated, it gives CSAWTPDGRGPQHF.

The V call is TRBV20-1, the J call TRBJ2-1, with a weak D call TRBD2 (5 bases). The CDR3 contains 12 residues. The V gene lost 1 base and the J gene lost 10 bases, with 11 bases spanning the gap. Germline CDR1 and CDR2: DFQATT and SNEGSKA (reference sequence). Written as DNA, the CDR3 is TGCAGTGCTAGAGTATCAGGCGGGGAGCAGTTCTTC. Its protein is CSARVSGGEQFF.